The 9 T cell receptor beta chains reported below all come from one sample, sequenced in a study of blood T cell repertoires in COVID-19. The table came from immunoSEQ multiplex PCR; TCRdb's copy has only in-frame clones and leaves some out. Among a few hundred thousand clones, 87% were seen once, and the ten largest hold under 13%. The sample comprised PBMCs or T cells enriched from blood (not recorded which). These receptors originate from a man between 18 and 29 years old with acute COVID-19.

V usage is TRBV5-1 and J usage is TRBJ2-1, with D perhaps TRBD1 (5 bases). V lost 0 bases, J lost 3 bases, and 7 bases lay in between. This CDR3 is 14 amino acids long. The germline gives CDR1 SGHRS, CDR2 YFSETQ. CDR3 protein: CASSLGQLYNEQFF. In DNA, the CDR3 is TGCGCCAGCAGCTTGGGACAGCTCTACAATGAGCAGTTCTTC.

The rearrangement uses TRBV3-1 (or the pseudogene TRBV3-2) and TRBJ2-2; perhaps TRBD2 as D (6 bases). Germline assignment: CDR1 LGHDT and CDR2 YNNKEL (reference sequence). CDR3 length equals 16 residues. The V end lost 6 bases, the J end lost 0 bases, and 14 bases lay between the germline ends. CDR3 protein: CASRGTPTANTGELFF. Written as DNA, the CDR3 is TGTGCCAGCAGGGGGACTCCAACGGCGAACACCGGGGAGCTGTTTTTT.

The chain joins TRBV27 to TRBJ2-5; 8 nucleotides line up with TRBD2. This CDR3 spans 14 amino acids. V was pared by 5 bases and J by 5 bases, with 7 bases of the junction left unmatched. Germline CDR1 MNHEY, CDR2 SMNVEV (reference sequence). CDR3: CASSGAGAGETQYF. In DNA form, the CDR3 reads TGTGCCAGCAGTGGAGCGGGAGCTGGGGAGACCCAGTACTTC.

The J gene is TRBJ2-1, the V gene TRBV27; 10 nucleotides match TRBD1. The CDR3 has 16 amino acids. Germline trimming cut 6 bases from V and 6 bases from J; bases unmatched to any gene: 11. Germline V lookup: CDR1 MNHEY, CDR2 SMNVEV (reference sequence). The CDR3 region is CASRDRGRISGNEQFF. The CDR3 DNA follows: TGTGCCAGCAGAGACAGGGGGCGAATTTCCGGCAATGAGCAGTTCTTC.

This chain connects TRBV5-4 to TRBJ2-5, with D possibly matching TRBD2 (5 bases). Germline V gene data show CDR1 as SGHNT and CDR2 as YYREEE (reference sequence). V was shortened by 0 bases and J by 2 bases, with 8 bases between the two germline ends. The CDR3 is 14 amino acids. This chain's CDR3 is CASSLGGVQETQYF. The CDR3, as DNA: TGTGCCAGCAGCTTGGGGGGAGTTCAAGAGACCCAGTACTTC.

This clone was counted only a few times. The rearrangement joins TRBV29-1 to TRBJ2-2; D might be TRBD2 (6 bases). Germline V lookup: CDR1 SQVTM, CDR2 ANQGSEA. V was cut by 6 bases and J by 3 bases, with 20 bases left in between. The CDR3 is 16 residues long. This CDR3 is CSVGGSFTRDTGELFF. The CDR3 DNA reads as TGCAGCGTGGGGGGAAGCTTCACGCGGGACACCGGGGAGCTGTTTTTT.

The rearrangement links TRBV28 to TRBJ2-7; 8 positions agree with TRBD2. Germline CDR1 MDHEN, CDR2 SYDVKM. CDR3 length: 15 residues. Losses at the gene ends were 6 bases for V and 3 bases for J; bases not matched to a gene: 10. The CDR3 spells CASRDIAGSRYEQYF. The CDR3 nucleotides read TGTGCCAGCAGGGACATAGCGGGGTCCCGCTACGAGCAGTACTTC.

This clone was observed once. The rearrangement links TRBV10-3 to TRBJ1-5; 7 bases map to TRBD1. Germline lookup yields CDR1 ENHRY and CDR2 SYGVKD. Losses at the gene ends were 10 bases for V and 3 bases for J; bases not matched to a gene: 6. CDR3 length equals 13 residues. The CDR3 region is CATQGEYNQPQHF. In DNA, the CDR3 is TGTGCCACGCAGGGGGAATACAATCAGCCCCAGCATTTT.

The chain has TRBV10-1 and TRBJ2-1; no firm D call. Germline loops: CDR1 WNHNN, CDR2 SYGVQD (reference sequence). This CDR3 comprises 13 residues. V lost 1 base and J lost 7, with 8 bases in between. The CDR3 loop reads CASSELERNEQFF. The CDR3 DNA reads as TGCGCCAGCAGTGAGTTAGAACGAAATGAGCAGTTCTTC.